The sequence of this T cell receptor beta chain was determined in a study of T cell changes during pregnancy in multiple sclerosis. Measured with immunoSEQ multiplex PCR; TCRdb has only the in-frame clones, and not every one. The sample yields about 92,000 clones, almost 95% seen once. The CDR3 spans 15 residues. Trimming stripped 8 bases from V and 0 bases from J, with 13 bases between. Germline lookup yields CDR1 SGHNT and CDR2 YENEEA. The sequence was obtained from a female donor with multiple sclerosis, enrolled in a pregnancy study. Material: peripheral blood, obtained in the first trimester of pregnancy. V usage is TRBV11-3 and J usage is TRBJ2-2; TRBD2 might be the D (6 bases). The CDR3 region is CASSWRGSNTGELFF. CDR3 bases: TGTGCCAGCTCCTGGCGGGGATCGAACACCGGGGAGCTGTTTTTT.